The rows below give T cell receptor beta chains drawn from one sample of a study of technical replicates of blood from a handful of donors. TCRdb keeps only in-frame clones here, not all; method: immunoSEQ multiplex PCR. The sample carries approximately 81,000 clones, roughly 77% recorded once. The sample was PBMCs. These receptors were taken from a human donor in good health. Some clones in this sample may be carry-over from other donors' samples. Each CDR3 is given with its conserved first and last residue. A D gene is named only where the DNA matches it firmly. Clone sizes are given selectively: once, few, many, or a class where the clone is expanded.

v_call	clone_size	j_call	d_call	cdr3_aa	cdr3_nt
TRBV29-1	NA	TRBJ1-2	NA	CSVVNRLYGYTF	TGCAGCGTCGTGAACAGGTTGTATGGCTACACCTTC
TRBV1	NA	TRBJ2-3	NA	CTSSQDAPHTDTQYF	TGCACCAGCAGCCAAGATGCCCCACACACAGATACGCAGTATTTT
TRBV30	once	TRBJ1-5	NA	CAWSVGSSNQPQHF	TGTGCCTGGAGTGTCGGTAGTAGCAATCAGCCCCAGCATTTT
TRBV6-6	NA	TRBJ2-7	NA	CASSPSRGGTYEQYF	TGTGCCAGCAGTCCCTCGAGGGGGGGTACCTACGAGCAGTACTTC
TRBV7-9	NA	TRBJ2-7	TRBD2	CASSWTGGGDEQYF	TGTGCCAGCAGTTGGACCGGGGGAGGGGACGAGCAGTACTTC
TRBV7-6	NA	TRBJ2-1	NA	CASSFSGERANAYNEQFF	TGTGCCAGCAGCTTTTCCGGGGAGAGGGCGAACGCCTACAATGAGCAGTTCTTC
TRBV5-4	NA	TRBJ2-6	NA	CASSLGGAGANVLTF	TGTGCCAGCAGCTTGGGGGGGGCTGGGGCCAACGTCCTGACTTTC
TRBV4-3	few	TRBJ1-2	TRBD1	CASSQGQGVYGYTF	TGCGCCAGCAGCCAAGGACAGGGCGTCTATGGCTACACCTTC
TRBV30	NA	TRBJ2-7	NA	CACSTGYYEQYF	TGTGCCTGCAGCACAGGGTACTACGAGCAGTACTTC
TRBV7-9	NA	TRBJ2-3	TRBD2	CASSSPSGGTTDTQYF	TGTGCCAGCAGCTCCCCTAGCGGGGGGACCACAGATACGCAGTATTTT
TRBV28	NA	TRBJ2-7	TRBD2	CASSSPGAGGPYEQYF	TGTGCCAGCAGTTCTCCGGGAGCGGGAGGGCCCTACGAGCAGTACTTC
TRBV27	NA	TRBJ2-7	TRBD2	CASSPSGREGYEQYF	TGTGCCAGCAGTCCTTCGGGGCGGGAGGGATACGAGCAGTACTTC
TRBV5-1	NA	TRBJ2-1	TRBD1	CASRDRGPYNEQFF	TGCGCCAGCAGGGACAGGGGCCCCTACAATGAGCAGTTCTTC
TRBV6-5	NA	TRBJ1-2	NA	CASSYVRGNYGYTF	TGTGCCAGCAGTTACGTGAGGGGGAACTATGGCTACACCTTC
TRBV6-5	NA	TRBJ1-1	NA	CASSPEGATNTEAFF	TGTGCCAGCAGCCCAGAAGGGGCAACGAACACTGAAGCTTTCTTT
TRBV27	few	TRBJ1-5	NA	CASGWGVRNQPQHF	TGTGCCAGCGGGTGGGGGGTACGCAATCAGCCCCAGCATTTT
TRBV6-1	NA	TRBJ1-2	NA	CASSYGQNYGYTF	TGTGCCAGCAGTTATGGACAGAACTATGGCTACACCTTC
TRBV7-2	NA	TRBJ2-1	TRBD1	CASSPGTGWFF	TGTGCCAGCAGCCCCGGGACAGGGTGGTTCTTC
TRBV2	once	TRBJ1-1	NA	CASSSQGNTEAFF	TGTGCCAGCAGTAGTCAGGGGAACACTGAAGCTTTCTTT
TRBV7-6	few	TRBJ2-1	TRBD2	CASSRPSGGGDEQFF	TGTGCCAGCAGCAGGCCCTCCGGCGGGGGGGATGAGCAGTTCTTC
TRBV19	NA	TRBJ1-1	NA	CASSNRGTEAFF	TGTGCCAGTAGTAACCGAGGAACTGAAGCTTTCTTT
TRBV7-3	few	TRBJ1-1	TRBD1	CASSPSPGQGAFF	TGTGCCAGCAGCCCAAGCCCTGGACAGGGAGCTTTCTTT
TRBV6-6	once	TRBJ2-7	TRBD2	CASSRGLADEQYF	TGTGCCAGCAGCCGAGGACTAGCGGACGAGCAGTACTTC
TRBV9	once	TRBJ2-2	NA	CASSVTGTNTGELFF	TGTGCCAGCAGCGTAACCGGTACGAACACCGGGGAGCTGTTTTTT
TRBV30	NA	TRBJ2-7	NA	CAWSHGGSSYEQYF	TGTGCCTGGAGTCACGGTGGTAGCTCCTACGAGCAGTACTTC
TRBV9	once	TRBJ2-3	TRBD2	CASSAAGTRADTQYF	TGTGCCAGCAGCGCAGCCGGGACTAGGGCAGATACGCAGTATTTT
TRBV7-6	once	TRBJ1-1	NA	CASSLAPVPNTEAFF	TGTGCCAGCAGCTTAGCCCCGGTTCCGAACACTGAAGCTTTCTTT
TRBV30	NA	TRBJ2-2	TRBD2	CAWSVRGGTTGELFF	TGTGCCTGGAGTGTAAGGGGAGGGACCACCGGGGAGCTGTTTTTT
TRBV2	few	TRBJ2-7	TRBD1	CASSDKGQGYEQYF	TGTGCCAGCAGTGATAAGGGACAGGGCTACGAGCAGTACTTC
TRBV19	NA	TRBJ1-1	NA	CASSSGLNTEAFF	TGTGCCAGTAGTTCAGGCCTTAACACTGAAGCTTTCTTT
TRBV7-9	few	TRBJ1-4	TRBD1	CASSSTGGAEKLFF	TGTGCCAGCAGCTCCACAGGGGGGGCTGAAAAACTGTTTTTT
TRBV5-1	few	TRBJ2-6	TRBD2	CASTHPGRGIGANVLTF	TGCGCCAGCACCCACCCCGGGAGGGGTATAGGGGCCAACGTCCTGACTTTC
TRBV19	few	TRBJ2-2	TRBD2	CASSPLGTSGISNTGELFF	TGTGCCAGTAGTCCCCTGGGGACTAGCGGGATTTCGAACACCGGGGAGCTGTTTTTT
TRBV6-4	NA	TRBJ2-2	NA	CASRADGGTGELFF	TGTGCCAGCAGAGCCGACGGGGGCACCGGGGAGCTGTTTTTT
TRBV27	few	TRBJ1-2	NA	CASSLLGGYGYTF	TGTGCCAGCAGTTTATTGGGGGGTTATGGCTACACCTTC
TRBV4-3	NA	TRBJ2-5	TRBD2	CASSQGLAGGRETQYF	TGCGCCAGCAGCCAAGGACTAGCGGGGGGGCGGGAGACCCAGTACTTC
TRBV27	NA	TRBJ2-1	TRBD2	CASSRLAGGPVLQFF	TGTGCCAGCAGCCGACTAGCGGGAGGGCCGGTTCTGCAGTTCTTC
TRBV7-2	once	TRBJ1-5	TRBD1	CASSFRDRDQPQHF	TGTGCCAGCAGCTTCCGGGACAGGGATCAGCCCCAGCATTTT
TRBV30	once	TRBJ2-7	TRBD2	CARGGAGGGEQYF	TGTGCCCGGGGGGGGGCGGGAGGAGGCGAGCAGTACTTC
TRBV4-1	once	TRBJ1-5	NA	CANSRGTLYSNQPQHF	TGCGCCAATAGCCGGGGGACCCTGTATAGCAATCAGCCCCAGCATTTT
TRBV6-6	NA	TRBJ2-3	NA	CASIPGDWLIDTQYF	TGTGCCAGCATCCCGGGGGACTGGCTTATTGATACGCAGTATTTT
TRBV18	NA	TRBJ2-1	NA	CASSPLQGPSYNEQFF	TGTGCCAGCTCACCCCTACAGGGCCCCTCCTACAATGAGCAGTTCTTC